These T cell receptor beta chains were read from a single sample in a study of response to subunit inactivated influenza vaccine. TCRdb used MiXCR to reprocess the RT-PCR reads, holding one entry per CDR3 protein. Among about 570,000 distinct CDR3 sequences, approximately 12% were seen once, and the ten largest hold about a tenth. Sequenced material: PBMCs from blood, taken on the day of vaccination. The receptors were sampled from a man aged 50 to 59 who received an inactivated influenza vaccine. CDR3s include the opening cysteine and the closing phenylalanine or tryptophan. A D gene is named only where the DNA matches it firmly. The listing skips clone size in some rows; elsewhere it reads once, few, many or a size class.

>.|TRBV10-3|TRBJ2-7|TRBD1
CAINRSPGQGFYEQYF
TGTGCCATCAATCGATCACCGGGACAGGGATTCTACGAGCAGTACTTC
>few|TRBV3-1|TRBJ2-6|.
CASSLPFSGANVLTF
TGTGCCAGCAGCCTACCCTTCTCTGGGGCCAACGTCCTGACTTTC
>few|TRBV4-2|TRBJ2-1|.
CASSRSGNEQFF
TGTGCCAGCAGCCGAAGTGGCAATGAGCAGTTCTTC
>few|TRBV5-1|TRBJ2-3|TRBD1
CASSYGTGGTDTQYF
TGCGCCAGCAGCTACGGGACAGGGGGCACAGATACGCAGTATTTT
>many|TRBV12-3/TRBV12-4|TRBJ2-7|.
CASSFWAYEQYF
TGTGCCAGCAGTTTCTGGGCTTACGAGCAGTACTTC
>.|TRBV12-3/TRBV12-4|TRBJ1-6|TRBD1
CASSLSDRDNSPLHF
TGTGCCAGCAGTTTATCCGACAGGGACAATTCACCCCTCCACTTT
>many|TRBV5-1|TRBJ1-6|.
CASSSEGQFNSPLHF
TGCGCCAGCAGCTCCGAAGGACAGTTTAATTCACCCCTCCACTTT
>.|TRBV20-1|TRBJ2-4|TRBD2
CSAYELAAKNIQYF
TGCAGTGCCTACGAACTAGCGGCCAAAAACATTCAGTACTTC
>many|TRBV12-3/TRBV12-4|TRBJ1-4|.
CASSSRTVGGEKLFF
TGTGCCAGCAGTTCCCGGACAGTCGGAGGGGAAAAACTGTTTTTT
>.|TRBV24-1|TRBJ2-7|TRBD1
CATSDPDRGSYEQYF
TGTGCCACCAGTGACCCTGACAGGGGCTCCTACGAGCAGTACTTC
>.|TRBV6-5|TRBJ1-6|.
CAGSYSQAQAGSPLHF
TGTGCCGGCAGTTACTCTCAGGCCCAGGCAGGATCACCCCTCCACTTT
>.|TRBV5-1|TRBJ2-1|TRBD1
CASSLTGQGPYNEQFF
TGCGCCAGCAGCTTGACGGGACAGGGCCCCTACAATGAGCAGTTCTTC
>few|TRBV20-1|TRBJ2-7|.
CSARVEGFSYEQYF
TGCAGTGCTAGAGTCGAGGGATTCTCCTACGAGCAGTACTTC
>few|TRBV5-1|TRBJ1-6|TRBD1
CASSLGAGGASSSPLHF
TGCGCCAGCAGCTTGGGGGCAGGGGGCGCGAGTAGTTCACCCCTCCACTTT
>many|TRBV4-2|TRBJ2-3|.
CASSQDTYGMDTQYF
TGTGCCAGCAGCCAAGATACATATGGCATGGATACGCAGTATTTT
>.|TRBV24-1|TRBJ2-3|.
CATSDFSRNKYTDTQYF
TGTGCCACCAGTGATTTCAGCAGGAACAAATACACAGATACGCAGTATTTT
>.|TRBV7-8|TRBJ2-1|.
CASSLELVYNEQFF
TGTGCCAGCAGCTTAGAGCTAGTCTACAATGAGCAGTTCTTC
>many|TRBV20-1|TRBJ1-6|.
CSARLDVSSYNSPLHF
TGCAGTGCTCGACTGGACGTCAGCTCCTATAATTCACCCCTCCACTTT
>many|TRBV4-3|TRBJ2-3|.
CASSQAGRGNSDTQYF
TGCGCCAGCAGCCAAGCCGGACGGGGGAACTCAGATACGCAGTATTTT
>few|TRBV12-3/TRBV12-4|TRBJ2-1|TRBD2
CASSLQAGFYNEQFF
TGTGCCAGCAGTTTACAAGCGGGGTTCTACAATGAGCAGTTCTTC
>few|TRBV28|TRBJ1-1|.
CASSFGGGPRNTEAFF
TGTGCCAGCAGTTTTGGGGGGGGACCGAGGAACACTGAAGCTTTCTTT
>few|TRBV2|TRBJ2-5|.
CASIWAPRETQYF
TGTGCCAGCATCTGGGCCCCGAGGGAGACCCAGTACTTC
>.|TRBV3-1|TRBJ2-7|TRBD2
CASSQGVLAGVKRYF
TGTGCCAGCAGCCAAGGGGTACTAGCGGGGGTTAAACGGTACTTC
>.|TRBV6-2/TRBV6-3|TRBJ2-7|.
CAVQGIPGHLYF
TGTGCCGTCCAAGGGATTCCGGGACATCTGTACTTC
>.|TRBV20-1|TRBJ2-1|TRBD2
CSARPTSGFYNEQFF
TGCAGTGCTAGGCCGACTAGCGGATTCTACAATGAGCAGTTCTTC
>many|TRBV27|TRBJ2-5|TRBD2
CASSLLGASGSQETQYF
TGTGCCAGCAGTTTATTAGGAGCTAGCGGGAGCCAAGAGACCCAGTACTTC
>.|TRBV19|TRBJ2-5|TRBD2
CASKPAGGRETQYF
TGTGCCAGTAAGCCAGCGGGGGGGCGAGAGACCCAGTACTTC
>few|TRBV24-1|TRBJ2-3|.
CATSEPLAGDTDTQYF
TGTGCCACCAGTGAGCCCCTAGCCGGGGACACAGATACGCAGTATTTT
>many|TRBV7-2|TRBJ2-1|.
CASSLVGVSYNEQFF
TGTGCCAGCAGCTTAGTAGGTGTATCCTACAATGAGCAGTTCTTC
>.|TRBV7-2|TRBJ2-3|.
CASSLGVASGDTQYF
TGTGCCAGCAGCTTAGGGGTAGCATCGGGGGATACGCAGTATTTT
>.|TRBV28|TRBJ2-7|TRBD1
CASTYRGEQYF
TGTGCCAGCACCTACAGGGGAGAGCAGTACTTC
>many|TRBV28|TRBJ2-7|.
CASHRSGRSYEQYF
TGTGCCAGCCACCGGTCGGGGAGATCCTACGAGCAGTACTTC
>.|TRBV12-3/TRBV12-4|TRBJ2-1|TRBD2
CASSLAVAGGVDNEQFF
TGTGCCAGCAGTTTAGCAGTAGCGGGAGGTGTGGACAATGAGCAGTTCTTC
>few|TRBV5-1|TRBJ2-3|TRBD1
CASSVYDRGMADTQYF
TGCGCCAGCAGCGTATACGACAGGGGAATGGCAGATACGCAGTATTTT
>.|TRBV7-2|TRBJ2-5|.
CASSLAYRETQYF
TGTGCCAGCAGCTTAGCTTATAGGGAGACCCAGTACTTC
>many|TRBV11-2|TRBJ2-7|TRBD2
CASSLGTNPFYEQYF
TGTGCCAGCAGCTTGGGGACTAACCCGTTCTACGAGCAGTACTTC
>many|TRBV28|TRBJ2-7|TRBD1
CASSLRFDRGLVKNEQYF
TGTGCCAGCAGTTTAAGATTCGACAGGGGGCTGGTAAAGAACGAGCAGTACTTC
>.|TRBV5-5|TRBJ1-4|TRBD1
CASSLWTGAGEKLFF
TGTGCCAGCAGCTTGTGGACAGGGGCAGGTGAAAAACTGTTTTTT
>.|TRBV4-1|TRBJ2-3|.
CASSQGEHRLNTDTQYF
TGCGCCAGCAGCCAAGGAGAGCACAGGCTTAACACAGATACGCAGTATTTT
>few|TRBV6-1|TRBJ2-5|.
CALRFSGQETQYF
TGTGCCCTGCGCTTCAGTGGTCAAGAGACCCAGTACTTC
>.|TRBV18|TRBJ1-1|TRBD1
CASSPKQGSVTEAFF
TGTGCCAGCTCACCGAAACAGGGGTCGGTGACTGAAGCTTTCTTT
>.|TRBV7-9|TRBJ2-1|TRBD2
CASSAAGTSGNEQFF
TGTGCCAGCAGCGCGGCCGGGACTAGCGGGAATGAGCAGTTCTTC
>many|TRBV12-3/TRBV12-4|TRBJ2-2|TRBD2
CASSTTGTMNTGELFF
TGTGCCAGCAGCACTACCGGGACTATGAACACCGGGGAGCTGTTTTTT
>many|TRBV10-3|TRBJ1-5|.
CAISETDNQPQHF
TGTGCCATCAGTGAGACTGATAATCAGCCCCAGCATTTT
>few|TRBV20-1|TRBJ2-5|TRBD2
CSATGLAGGQETQYF
TGCAGTGCGACCGGACTAGCGGGAGGCCAAGAGACCCAGTACTTC
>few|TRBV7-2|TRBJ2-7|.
CASSSIPNYEQYF
TGTGCCAGCAGCTCGATACCCAACTACGAGCAGTACTTC
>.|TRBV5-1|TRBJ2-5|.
CASSQGENGETQYF
TGCGCCAGCAGCCAGGGAGAAAACGGGGAGACCCAGTACTTC
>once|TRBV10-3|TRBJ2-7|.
CAISESGVWEQYF
TGTGCCATCAGTGAGTCCGGGGTGTGGGAGCAGTACTTC
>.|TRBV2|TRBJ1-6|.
CASKAQMGNNSPLHF
TGTGCCAGCAAAGCCCAGATGGGGAATAATTCACCCCTCCACTTT
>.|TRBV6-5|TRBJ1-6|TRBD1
CASSLRDRTSLHF
TGTGCCAGCAGTTTACGGGACAGAACGTCCCTCCACTTT
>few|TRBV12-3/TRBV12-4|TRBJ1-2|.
CASSLRLLSTYGYTF
TGTGCCAGCAGTTTAAGGCTACTCTCAACATATGGCTACACCTTC
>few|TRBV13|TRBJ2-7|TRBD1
CASSLEPSGGVEQYF
TGTGCCAGCAGCTTAGAGCCGTCAGGGGGCGTCGAGCAGTACTTC
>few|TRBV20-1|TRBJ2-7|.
CSAREIPSAPSEQYF
TGCAGTGCTAGGGAGATCCCTAGCGCCCCGTCCGAGCAGTACTTC
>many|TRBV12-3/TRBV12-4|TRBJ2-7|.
CASSLPGRKSYEQYF
TGTGCCAGCAGTTTACCGGGACGGAAGTCCTACGAGCAGTACTTC
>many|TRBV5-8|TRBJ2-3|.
CASSLGSRLTTDTQYF
TGTGCCAGCAGCTTGGGCAGTAGACTGACCACAGATACGCAGTATTTT
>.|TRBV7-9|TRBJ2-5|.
CASRRDKQETQYF
TGTGCCAGCAGACGGGACAAACAAGAGACCCAGTACTTC
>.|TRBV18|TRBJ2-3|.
CASSGRGAGDTQYF
TGTGCCAGCTCCGGACGTGGGGCTGGAGATACGCAGTATTTT
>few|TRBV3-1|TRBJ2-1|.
CASSFAASDEQFF
TGTGCCAGCAGCTTTGCAGCCTCAGATGAGCAGTTCTTC
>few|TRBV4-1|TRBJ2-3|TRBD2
CASSQGERWYSGGASTDTQYF
TGCGCCAGCAGCCAGGGGGAGCGTTGGTATAGCGGGGGGGCTAGCACAGATACGCAGTATTTT